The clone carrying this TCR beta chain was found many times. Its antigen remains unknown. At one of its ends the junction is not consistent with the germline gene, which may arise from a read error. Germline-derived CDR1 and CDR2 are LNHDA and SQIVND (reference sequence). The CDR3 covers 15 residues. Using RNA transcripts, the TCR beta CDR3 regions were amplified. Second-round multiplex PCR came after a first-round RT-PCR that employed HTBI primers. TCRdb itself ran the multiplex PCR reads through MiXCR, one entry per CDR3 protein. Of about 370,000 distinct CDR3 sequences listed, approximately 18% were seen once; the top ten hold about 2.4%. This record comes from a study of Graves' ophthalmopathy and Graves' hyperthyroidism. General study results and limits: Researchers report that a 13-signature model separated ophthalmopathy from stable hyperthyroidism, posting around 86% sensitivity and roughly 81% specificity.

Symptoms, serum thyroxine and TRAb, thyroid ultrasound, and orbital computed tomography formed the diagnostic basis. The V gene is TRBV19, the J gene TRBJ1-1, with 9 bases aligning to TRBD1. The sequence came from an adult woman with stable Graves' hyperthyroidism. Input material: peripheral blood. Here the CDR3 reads CASSMGQGGYTETFF. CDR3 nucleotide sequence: TGTGCCAGTAGTATGGGACAGGGAGGATACACTGAAACTTTCTTT.